Presented here are 26 T cell receptor beta chains from one specimen sequenced in a study of technical replicates of blood from a few donors. This table comes from immunoSEQ multiplex PCR, and its TCRdb copy is limited to in-frame clones, with some not included. The data show more than 65,000 clones, with 90% to 97% seen just once and around 0.31% held by the top ten. Source material: T cells isolated from PBMCs. The receptors were sampled from a human donor in good health.

The V call is TRBV9, the J call TRBJ2-7; TRBD2 matches at 9 bases. J was trimmed by 5 bases and V by 3 bases; bases with no gene match: 6. The CDR3 spans 14 residues. The V gene's germline CDR1 is SGDLS and CDR2 YYNGEE. CDR3 sequence (DNA): TGTGCCAGCAGCGCTCCCGGGACTAGCCACGAGCAGTACTTC. It yields the protein CASSAPGTSHEQYF.

The chain couples TRBV9 to TRBJ2-7; 7 positions agree with TRBD2. From germline, CDR1 is SGDLS and CDR2 YYNGEE. The CDR3 consists of 14 residues. The trim removed 3 bases at V and 7 bases at J, leaving 10 bases unmatched. DNA of the CDR3: TGTGCCAGCAGCGGAACTAGCGAAATGGGTGAGCAGTACTTC. This sequence encodes CASSGTSEMGEQYF.

The V and J genes are TRBV28 and TRBJ2-3; perhaps TRBD2 as D (5 bases). V was clipped by 2 bases and J by 14 bases, with 20 bases between them. Germline V gene data show CDR1 as MDHEN and CDR2 as SYDVKM. The CDR3 is made up of 14 amino acids. CDR3 coding DNA: TGTGCCAGCAGTTTACTCGGCGGGTCCCCCGGCCCGTATTTT. This sequence encodes CASSLLGGSPGPYF.

This chain joins TRBV27 and TRBJ2-5; maybe TRBD1 (6 bases). From germline, CDR1 is MNHEY and CDR2 SMNVEV (reference sequence). Deletions cut 7 bases from V and 4 bases from J, with 16 bases between. The CDR3 is 14 amino acids. CDR3 amino acids: CASKGQGVLETQYF. CDR3 DNA sequence: TGTGCCAGCAAGGGACAAGGTGTTTTAGAGACCCAGTACTTC.

Concerning this clone itself: The identical CDR3 is also encoded by other nucleotide sequences in the sample. CDR3: CASSPEANEKLFF. DNA for the CDR3: TGTGCCAGCTCACCAGAGGCTAATGAAAAACTGTTTTTT. This sequence joins TRBV18 and TRBJ1-4, with D unresolved. There are 13 residues in the CDR3. Germline V gives CDR1 KGHSH, CDR2 LQKENI. V was shortened by 2 bases and J by 3 bases, with 4 bases between the two germline ends.

The chain recombines TRBV6-6 with TRBJ1-1; D is uncertain. There are 14 residues in the CDR3. Trimming took off 0 bases at V and 5 bases at J, with 10 bases between the two ends. Looked up from germline, CDR1 is MNHNY and CDR2 is SVGAGI (reference sequence). CDR3 sequence (DNA): TGTGCCAGCAGTTACTCTAGAGGACTGACTGAAGCTTTCTTT. Its translation: CASSYSRGLTEAFF.

This clone appeared once. CDR3 nucleotides: TGTGCCAGCAGGAGGGTCACATCTCAGCCCCAGCATTTT. Translated, it gives CASRRVTSQPQHF. This sequence joins TRBV2 and TRBJ1-5, with D unclear. The V and J ends lost 6 bases and 6 bases respectively, with 12 bases between them. This CDR3 region has 13 residues. Germline-derived CDR1 and CDR2 are SNHLY and FYNNEI.

The chain is built from TRBV29-1 and TRBJ2-3, with 11 bases lining up with TRBD2. The CDR3 consists of 16 residues. Trimming cost V 7 bases and J 2 bases; bases outside gene matches: 11. Germline CDR1 and CDR2: SQVTM and ANQGSEA. The CDR3 DNA sequence: TGCAGCGCAGAAGGGACTAGCGGAGGGACCACAGATACGCAGTATTTT. This gives the protein CSAEGTSGGTTDTQYF.

This chain connects TRBV7-3 to TRBJ2-2; 15 positions agree with TRBD2. CDR1 and CDR2 from the germline V gene are SGHTA and FQGTGA. The CDR3 has 16 amino acids. J was trimmed by 6 bases and V by 4 bases; bases with no gene match: 3. The CDR3 nucleotides are TGTGCCAGCAGCTCGGGACTAGCGGGAGGATCCGGGGAGCTGTTTTTT. Translated, it gives CASSSGLAGGSGELFF.

The V and J genes are TRBV4-1 and TRBJ2-2, with D uncertain. The V gene lost 1 base and the J gene lost 6 bases, with 9 bases spanning the gap. Germline loops: CDR1 MGHRA, CDR2 YSYEKL. This CDR3 is 14 amino acids long. Written as DNA, the CDR3 is TGCGCCAGCAGCCAAGCGGGTAACTCCGGGGAGCTGTTTTTT. It is translated as CASSQAGNSGELFF.

The V gene is TRBV6-6, the J gene TRBJ2-7; TRBD1 might be the D (5 bases). The V and J ends lost 4 bases and 9 bases respectively, with 19 bases between them. Germline CDR1 reads MNHNY; CDR2 reads SVGAGI (reference sequence). The CDR3 spans 14 residues. The CDR3 here is CASSLYPQGSVQYF. The CDR3 DNA reads TGTGCCAGCAGTTTGTATCCCCAGGGAAGTGTGCAGTACTTC.

This clone was seen only once. The chain has TRBV6-5 and TRBJ2-7; D perhaps matches TRBD2 (5 bases). The CDR3 has 14 residues. Germline V gene lookup returns CDR1 MNHEY and CDR2 SVGAGI. Trimming pared 5 bases from V and 3 bases from J, leaving 14 bases between. CDR3 sequence reads: CASSPRGMGYEQYF. The CDR3 bases are TGTGCCAGCAGTCCTCGGGGAATGGGCTACGAGCAGTACTTC.

The chain links TRBV6-1 to TRBJ1-1; D is undetermined. Trimming shortened V by 4 bases and J by 2 bases, and 14 bases separated the two germline ends. From germline, CDR1 is MNHNS and CDR2 SASEGT. The length of the CDR3 is 15 residues. CDR3 protein: CASSAFNSQNTEAFF. The CDR3 bases are TGTGCCAGCAGTGCTTTTAACAGCCAAAACACTGAAGCTTTCTTT.

The chain is built from TRBV5-1 and TRBJ1-4; 7 bases map to TRBD1. This CDR3 region has 22 residues. Germline V gene sequence: CDR1 SGHRS, CDR2 YFSETQ. The V gene end was trimmed by 4 bases and the J gene end by 0 bases; junction bases not matched to a gene: 24. The CDR3 coding sequence is TGCGCCAGCAGCAATATGACCGCTCGTGACAGGGCCCAACCCGCAACTAATGAAAAACTGTTTTTT. This codes for CASSNMTARDRAQPATNEKLFF.

The chain couples TRBV28 to TRBJ2-7; 9 bases match TRBD2. V was clipped by 6 bases and J by 3 bases; unmatched bases: 6. The CDR3 has 14 amino acids. In germline, CDR1 is MDHEN, CDR2 SYDVKM. In DNA form, the CDR3 reads TGTGCCAGCAGCAGGCCAGCGGGGGGCTACGAGCAGTACTTC. The encoded protein is CASSRPAGGYEQYF.

This rearrangement joins TRBV7-2 to TRBJ2-7, with 7 bases aligning to TRBD1. The CDR3 contains 14 residues. Germline assignment: CDR1 SGHTA and CDR2 FQGNSA. V dropped 4 bases and J dropped 2; count of bases not matched to a gene: 5. This CDR3 is CASSSTGIPYEQYF. In DNA form, the CDR3 reads TGTGCCAGCAGCTCGACAGGGATACCCTACGAGCAGTACTTC.

This chain connects TRBV25-1 to TRBJ1-2; D is perhaps TRBD1 (5 bases). Germline CDR1 MGHDK, CDR2 SYGVNS. V lost 1 base and J 10 bases, leaving 13 bases between the germline ends. This CDR3 comprises 13 residues. The CDR3 sequence is CASSESQENDYTF. CDR3 sequence (DNA): TGTGCCAGCAGTGAATCACAGGAAAATGACTACACCTTC.

This clone was observed once. V gene TRBV5-1 combines with J gene TRBJ1-1, with 7 bases lining up with TRBD1. The CDR3 runs to 15 residues. The ends lost 3 bases at V and 0 bases at J; junction bases unmatched: 5. CDR1 and CDR2 (germline): SGHRS, YFSETQ. The CDR3 reads CASSSLQGMNTEAFF. The DNA for the CDR3 is TGCGCCAGCAGCTCCCTACAGGGGATGAACACTGAAGCTTTCTTT. The whole variable domain, filled in from reference TRBV5-1 and TRBJ1-1, reads KAGVTQTPRYLIKTRGQQVTLSCSPISGHRSVSWYQQTPGQGLQFLFEYFSETQRNKGNFPGRFSGRQFSNSRSEMNVSTLELGDSALYLCASSSLQGMNTEAFFGQGTRLTVV.

The chain links TRBV7-9 to TRBJ2-1; 13 bases match TRBD2. The CDR3 loop spans 14 amino acids. CDR1 and CDR2 from the germline V gene are SEHNR and FQNEAQ (reference sequence). Unmatched junction bases numbered 7, after V lost 7 bases and J lost 10 bases. The CDR3 loop reads CASKDTSGRGEQFF. CDR3 DNA sequence: TGTGCCAGCAAGGATACTAGCGGGAGGGGGGAGCAGTTCTTC.

This chain joins TRBV2 and TRBJ1-2; maybe TRBD1 (5 bases). CDR1 is SNHLY and CDR2 is FYNNEI in the germline V gene. The length of the CDR3 is 15 residues. Trimming pared 6 bases from V and 1 base from J, leaving 15 bases between. This CDR3 is CASRFRVRNNYGYTF. The CDR3 DNA reads TGTGCCAGCAGGTTCAGGGTGAGAAATAACTATGGCTACACCTTC. The full variable domain, in which reference TRBV2 and TRBJ1-2 provide the parts outside the CDR3, is EPEVTQTPSHQVTQMGQEVILRCVPISNHLYFYWYRQILGQKVEFLVSFYNNEISEKSEIFDDQFSVERPDGSNFTLKIRSTKLEDSAMYFCASRFRVRNNYGYTFGSGTRLTVV.

Written as DNA, the CDR3 is TGTGCCAGCACCGGGGACAGGGGGCTATACGAGCAGTACTTC. Residues: CASTGDRGLYEQYF. The rearrangement links TRBV2 to TRBJ2-7; 12 nucleotides align to TRBD1. Trimming at V came to 7 bases and at J to 4 bases, leaving 5 bases not matched to a gene. Germline CDR1 and CDR2: SNHLY and FYNNEI. CDR3 size: 14 residues.

J is TRBJ2-7 and V is TRBV11-3; D is possibly TRBD1 (6 bases). CDR1 is SGHNT, CDR2 YENEEA, per germline. This CDR3 region has 16 residues. Trimming took 0 bases from V and 4 from J, leaving 16 bases between them. The CDR3 DNA sequence: TGTGCCAGCAGCTTAGATTCATTAGGGGGTGTTTACGAGCAGTACTTC. Its protein product is CASSLDSLGGVYEQYF. The full variable domain, its missing parts supplied by reference TRBV11-3 and TRBJ2-7, is EAGVVQSPRYKIIEKKQPVAFWCNPISGHNTLYWYLQNLGQGPELLIRYENEEAVDDSQLPKDRFSAERLKGVDSTLKIQPAELGDSAVYLCASSLDSLGGVYEQYFGPGTRLTVT.

The V gene is TRBV28, the J gene TRBJ1-2; D possibly corresponds to TRBD1 (5 bases). This CDR3 has 16 amino acids. Trimming cost V 5 bases and J 4 bases, with 20 bases left between them. Germline V gene data show CDR1 as MDHEN and CDR2 as SYDVKM. This chain's CDR3 is CASSPQGKGPGYGYTF. The CDR3 DNA reads TGTGCCAGCAGTCCCCAGGGAAAGGGGCCTGGCTATGGCTACACCTTC.

The chain joins TRBV6-6 to TRBJ2-7, with 7 bases aligning to TRBD1. Trimming took 5 bases from V and 2 from J; bases not matched to a gene: 3. The CDR3 length is 13 residues. Germline lookup yields CDR1 MNHNY and CDR2 SVGAGI (reference sequence). CDR3 nucleotides: TGTGCCAGCAGTCCCGGGACAGCCTACGAGCAGTACTTC. Translation: CASSPGTAYEQYF.

The CDR3 DNA is TGTGCCAGCAGCTTGATCGCGGGATCCTACAATGAGCAGTTCTTC. As protein: CASSLIAGSYNEQFF. The chain carries TRBV5-6 and TRBJ2-1, with D maybe TRBD2 (6 bases). The germline CDR1 and CDR2 sequences are SGHDT and YYEEEE. This CDR3 has 15 residues. V was cut by 1 base and J by 1 base, with 9 bases left in between.

The chain has TRBV10-3 and TRBJ2-3; 12 bases match TRBD2. This CDR3 spans 15 amino acids. J was trimmed by 4 bases and V by 6 bases; bases with no gene match: 5. Germline CDR1 ENHRY, CDR2 SYGVKD. The CDR3 DNA sequence: TGTGCCATCAGGACTAGCGGGAGTTTCGCAGATACGCAGTATTTT. Amino acids: CAIRTSGSFADTQYF.